These 11 T cell receptor beta chains were all obtained from the same sample, sequenced in a study of T cell responses to AZD1222 COVID-19 vaccine. Method: immunoSEQ multiplex PCR; TCRdb's copy keeps in-frame clones and lacks some. The table shows under 120,000 clones, with around 90% occurring only once. The sample here was peripheral blood, taken 28 days after the second AZD1222 dose. These receptors were obtained from an adult who received the AZD1222 COVID-19 vaccine.

V is TRBV9 and J is TRBJ1-6; D unresolved. The V and J ends lost 0 bases and 0 bases respectively, with 13 bases between them. Germline CDR1 reads SGDLS; CDR2 reads YYNGEE. This CDR3 has 18 amino acids. CDR3 DNA: TGTGCCAGCAGCGTAGAAGTTGACGGGAGCTCCTATAATTCACCCCTCCACTTT. This sequence encodes CASSVEVDGSSYNSPLHF.

V is TRBV27 and J is TRBJ2-7, with 10 bases fitting TRBD2. CDR1 and CDR2 from the germline V gene are MNHEY and SMNVEV (reference sequence). This CDR3 comprises 16 residues. With 0 bases clipped from V and 3 bases from J, the junction kept 5 bases outside the gene matches. The CDR3 nucleotides are TGTGCCAGCAGTTTATCCTCGGGACTAGCGATCTACGAGCAGTACTTC. This sequence encodes CASSLSSGLAIYEQYF.

This clone appeared once. The gene calls are TRBV6-5 and TRBJ1-5; a possible D gene is TRBD1 (5 bases). V was clipped by 7 bases and J by 11 bases, with 18 bases between them. CDR3 length: 13 amino acids. Germline V CDR1 and CDR2: MNHEY, SVGAGI. CDR3 coding DNA: TGTGCCAGCACCGAGGGGCGGCGGTCCGCCCAGCATTTT. Translating gives CASTEGRRSAQHF.

The chain has TRBV19 and TRBJ1-2, with D possibly being TRBD1 (6 bases). Germline V CDR1 and CDR2: LNHDA, SQIVND (reference sequence). V was cut by 5 bases and J by 5 bases, with 9 bases left in between. The CDR3 runs to 12 residues. CDR3 sequence (DNA): TGTGCCAGTAGTCCCGGACAGTATGGCTACACCTTC. The encoded protein is CASSPGQYGYTF.

This clone has a single count. V gene TRBV5-5 combines with J gene TRBJ2-7, with TRBD1 identical over 7 bases. The CDR3 spans 14 residues. Unmatched junction bases numbered 9, after V lost 7 bases and J lost 2 bases. Germline CDR1 reads SGHKS; CDR2 reads YYEKEE (reference sequence). Here the CDR3 DNA reads TGTGCCAGCCAGACCGGGACAGTGACCTACGAGCAGTACTTC. Encoded protein: CASQTGTVTYEQYF.

The chain combines TRBV19 with TRBJ1-1; maybe TRBD1 (6 bases). Between the trimmed V and J ends, which lost 3 bases and 2 bases, there was a span of 19 bases. The CDR3 covers 17 residues. CDR1 and CDR2 from the germline V gene are LNHDA and SQIVND (reference sequence). Written as DNA, the CDR3 is TGTGCCAGTAGTATTTCGTCGTGGACAGTAGCCAACACTGAAGCTTTCTTT. It is translated as CASSISSWTVANTEAFF.

The rearrangement links TRBV6-6 to TRBJ1-1; D gene unclear. CDR1 and CDR2 (germline): MNHNY, SVGAGI (reference sequence). This CDR3 has 12 amino acids. V was pared by 6 bases and J by 1 base, with 6 bases between. The CDR3 region is CASRDGNTEAFF. The CDR3 DNA reads TGTGCCAGCAGAGACGGGAACACTGAAGCTTTCTTT.

In regard to this clone: The junction departs from the called germline gene at one end, perhaps through a read error. This chain links TRBV5-1 with TRBJ1-5; TRBD1 matches at 10 bases. This CDR3 spans 14 amino acids. Germline V CDR1 and CDR2: SGHRS, YFSETQ. Here the CDR3 reads CASSLGTGDQPQHF. In nucleotides, the CDR3 is TGCGCCAGCAGTTTGGGGACAGGGGATCAGCCCCAGCATTTT.

This clone was found a few times. The chain uses TRBV29-1 and TRBJ2-3; D possibly matches TRBD1 or TRBD2 (5 bases each). The germline gives CDR1 SQVTM, CDR2 ANQGSEA. This CDR3 is built from 14 residues. The germline V and J ends were trimmed by 4 bases and 1 base, with 12 bases remaining between them. CDR3 in amino acids: CSVATSGRTDTQYF. For the CDR3, the DNA is TGCAGCGTTGCCACATCGGGGCGCACAGATACGCAGTATTTT.

The chain carries TRBV27 and TRBJ2-1, with 9 nucleotides matching TRBD2. V trimming: 3 bases; J trimming: 8 bases; junction bases outside the gene matches: 5. There are 14 residues in the CDR3. Germline CDR1 and CDR2: MNHEY and SMNVEV (reference sequence). The CDR3 DNA sequence: TGTGCCAGCAGTTTTAGCGGGAGCTTCGATGAGCAGTTCTTC. Residues: CASSFSGSFDEQFF.

The chain joins TRBV19 to TRBJ1-5, with 8 bases fitting TRBD1. Trimming took 3 bases from V and 6 from J; bases not matched to a gene: 7. The CDR3 sequence is 15 residues long. Germline V gene sequence: CDR1 LNHDA, CDR2 SQIVND (reference sequence). CDR3 sequence: CASSISGGRRQPQHF. The CDR3, as DNA: TGTGCCAGTAGTATCTCAGGGGGCCGACGTCAGCCCCAGCATTTT.